A single sample is the source of the 21 T cell receptor beta chains below, sequenced in a study of blood T cells in healthy people across ages. Alongside a J-beta primer mix, a sample-barcoded 5' primer served in a second PCR lasting roughly 7 to 11 cycles. TCRdb analysed the 5' RACE reads with MiXCR anew, one entry per CDR3 protein. The data show approximately 850,000 distinct CDR3 sequences, about three fifths seen once. Sequenced: blood. These receptor sequences come from a young man in good health.

The CDR3 here is CASSYGGGQGADEQFF. CDR3 coding DNA: TGTGCCAGCAGTTACGGTGGCGGACAGGGGGCCGACGAGCAGTTCTTC. V gene TRBV6-5 combines with J gene TRBJ2-1; 11 nucleotides match TRBD1. This CDR3 comprises 16 residues. Germline V gene data show CDR1 as MNHEY and CDR2 as SVGAGI. V dropped 2 bases and J dropped 10; count of bases not matched to a gene: 10.

As for this clonotype: At one end, the junction sequence differs from germline, possibly due to a read error. The gene calls are TRBV7-2 and TRBJ2-3; D gene ambiguous. The CDR3 runs to 14 residues. Germline CDR1 and CDR2: SGHTA and FQGNSA. This CDR3 reads CASSFSPTMDTQYF. DNA for the CDR3: TGCGCCAGCAGCTTCAGTCCTACCATGGATACGCAGTATTTT.

The CDR3 bases are TGTGCCAGCAGCAAAGGAGACAGGATCTCTGAAGCTTTCTTT. Protein product: CASSKGDRISEAFF. V usage is TRBV7-2 and J usage is TRBJ1-1, with a weak D call TRBD1 (6 bases). This CDR3 contains 14 residues. Germline loops: CDR1 SGHTA, CDR2 FQGNSA. V was pared by 5 bases and J by 6 bases, with 16 bases between.

This sequence joins TRBV20-1 and TRBJ1-2, with D uncertain. CDR3 size: 13 residues. V was shortened by 0 bases and J by 6 bases, with 11 bases between the two germline ends. Germline CDR1 DFQATT, CDR2 SNEGSKA (reference sequence). As DNA, the CDR3 is TGCAGTGCTAGAGATCCCCTGACTAATGGCTACACCTTC. Its translation is CSARDPLTNGYTF.

The chain uses TRBV6-2 or TRBV6-3 and TRBJ2-2; no reliable D call. Germline lookup yields CDR1 MNHEY and CDR2 SVGEGT. The CDR3 loop spans 13 amino acids. V lost 11 bases and J 3 bases, leaving 13 bases between the germline ends. The CDR3 loop is CASRPLDTGELFF. DNA for the CDR3: TGTGCCTCCCGCCCTCTTGACACCGGGGAGCTGTTTTTT.

The chain is built from TRBV20-1 and TRBJ2-1, with 7 bases aligning to TRBD1. V dropped 7 bases and J dropped 0; count of bases not matched to a gene: 9. CDR1 and CDR2 from the germline V gene are DFQATT and SNEGSKA (reference sequence). This CDR3 comprises 15 residues. In DNA form, the CDR3 reads TGCAGTGTCCCGACAGGGTCAAGCTCCTACAATGAGCAGTTCTTC. Amino acid sequence: CSVPTGSSSYNEQFF.

This chain connects TRBV7-9 to TRBJ2-7; TRBD1 agrees at 9 bases. CDR1 is SEHNR and CDR2 is FQNEAQ in the germline V gene (reference sequence). The V gene end was trimmed by 5 bases and the J gene end by 5 bases; junction bases not matched to a gene: 13. The CDR3 extends over 16 amino acids. CDR3 bases: TGTGCCAGCAGCCCCCGTACCGGGACAGGGCACCACGAGCAGTACTTC. This codes for CASSPRTGTGHHEQYF.

The CDR3 DNA reads TGTGCCTGGAGCTCACAGTCTAGTGTCGGAGGAAAACTGTTTTTT. This sequence encodes CAWSSQSSVGGKLFF. J is TRBJ1-4 and V is TRBV30; D is ambiguous. The CDR3 is made up of 15 amino acids. Germline V lookup: CDR1 GTSNPN, CDR2 SVGIG (reference sequence). Deletions cut 3 bases from V and 10 bases from J, with 21 bases between.

This clonotype has more than one count but fewer than ten. The V and J genes are TRBV6-5 and TRBJ2-5; D gene unclear. The CDR3 is 16 amino acids. Per the germline V gene, CDR1 is MNHEY and CDR2 is SVGAGI. The ends were cut back, 0 bases at V and 4 bases at J, with 15 bases in the middle. The CDR3 DNA follows: TGTGCCAGCAGTTACTCGAAATTCCCAGTTTCAGAGACCCAGTACTTC. Translating gives CASSYSKFPVSETQYF.

The J gene is TRBJ2-7, the V gene TRBV5-1; D is perhaps TRBD1 (5 bases). Germline V CDR1 and CDR2: SGHRS, YFSETQ. This CDR3 has 14 residues. The ends were cut back, 2 bases at V and 2 bases at J, with 11 bases in the middle. DNA for the CDR3: TGCGCCAGCAGCTTCGGACACGGAACCTACGAGCAGTACTTC. Translated, it gives CASSFGHGTYEQYF.

As DNA, the CDR3 is TGTGCCACCAGTGATGCTAGCGGGGGGGCCTCCGGAGGCCGATACAATGAGCAGTTCTTC. Translated: CATSDASGGASGGRYNEQFF. This chain joins TRBV24-1 and TRBJ2-1; 12 bases fit TRBD2. In germline, CDR1 is KGHDR, CDR2 SFDVKD. The length of the CDR3 is 20 residues. The junction had 15 bases not matched to a gene; V was cut back by 3 bases and J by 4 bases.

A few counts support this clonotype. The chain joins TRBV29-1 to TRBJ2-7; possible D gene TRBD2, 7 bases. This CDR3 comprises 13 residues. Germline CDR1 is SQVTM and CDR2 is ANQGSEA. The V and J ends lost 6 bases and 2 bases respectively, with 14 bases between them. CDR3 nucleotides: TGCAGCGTCCTGGAAGGGGGGGCCTACGAGCAGTACTTC. This translates into CSVLEGGAYEQYF.

For this clonotype: Relative to the germline gene, one junction end is altered; a read error may explain this. The CDR3 DNA reads TGTGCCAGTAGTATAGTCCGAGTCGACAGGGTTGTTGAGCAGTTATTC. Its translation: CASSIVRVDRVVEQLF. The V and J genes are TRBV19 and TRBJ2-1; 7 bases agree with TRBD1. This CDR3 region has 16 residues. Germline V gene sequence: CDR1 LNHDA, CDR2 SQIVND (reference sequence).

This CDR3 is CSASGQGGSPYEQYF. The CDR3, as DNA: TGCAGTGCTAGTGGACAGGGGGGTTCCCCCTACGAGCAGTACTTC. The V call is TRBV20-1, the J call TRBJ2-7, with 10 bases fitting TRBD1. V gave up 3 bases and J gave up 2 bases; unmatched junction bases: 7. CDR3 length equals 15 residues. Per germline, CDR1 DFQATT and CDR2 SNEGSKA (reference sequence).

The rearrangement uses TRBV7-2 and TRBJ2-7; D might be TRBD1 or TRBD2, each matching 5 bases. V was trimmed by 5 bases and J by 4 bases, leaving 12 bases between them. The CDR3 loop spans 13 amino acids. Germline V gives CDR1 SGHTA, CDR2 FQGNSA. Written as DNA, the CDR3 is TGTGCCAGCAGCAGGAGTGAGGGGTACGAGCAGTACTTC. Its protein is CASSRSEGYEQYF.

The rearrangement joins TRBV20-1 to TRBJ1-2; D unclear. The CDR3 length is 17 residues. V lost 0 bases and J 3 bases, leaving 20 bases between the germline ends. The germline V gene encodes CDR1 DFQATT and CDR2 SNEGSKA (reference sequence). This CDR3 is CSARDLRAPNSHYGYTF. CDR3 coding DNA: TGCAGTGCTAGAGATCTGAGGGCTCCAAATTCGCACTATGGCTACACCTTC.

The sample holds one count of this clonotype. The chain employs TRBV25-1 and TRBJ1-1, with D maybe TRBD1 (6 bases). V lost 4 bases and J lost 2, with 11 bases in between. The germline CDR1 and CDR2 sequences are MGHDK and SYGVNS. The CDR3 has 14 amino acids. CDR3 residues: CASSVGGHNTEAFF. Written as DNA, the CDR3 is TGTGCCAGCAGTGTCGGGGGGCATAACACTGAAGCTTTCTTT.

The chain links TRBV20-1 to TRBJ2-7; TRBD2 is a possible D gene (6 bases). The CDR3 is 16 amino acids. The V and J ends lost 6 bases and 7 bases respectively, with 28 bases between them. Per germline, CDR1 DFQATT and CDR2 SNEGSKA (reference sequence). DNA for the CDR3: TGCAGTGCGAATCGGGCGGCTAGCGTGTTGAATTCGGAGCAGTACTTC. The encoded protein is CSANRAASVLNSEQYF.

This clonotype was detected many times. V and J are TRBV4-2 and TRBJ2-7, with 7 bases matching TRBD2. The CDR3 contains 12 residues. Germline V gives CDR1 LGHNA, CDR2 YNFKEQ. The trim removed 3 bases at V and 6 bases at J, leaving 2 bases unmatched. CDR3 protein: CASSQGRGEQYF. CDR3 coding DNA: TGTGCCAGCAGCCAGGGGAGGGGCGAGCAGTACTTC.

In DNA form, the CDR3 reads TGCGCCAGCAGCCAAGAAGGCCGTCGCCAGGGGGTTGAAAAACTGTTTTTT. It yields the protein CASSQEGRRQGVEKLFF. The chain carries TRBV4-3 and TRBJ1-4; 7 bases match TRBD1. The length of the CDR3 is 17 residues. The V and J ends lost 0 bases and 7 bases, in that order; junction bases with no gene match: 11. Germline values: CDR1 LGHNA, CDR2 YSLEER.

This chain uses TRBV6-2 or TRBV6-3 with TRBJ1-2; D is unresolved. This CDR3 has 11 amino acids. Germline V gene sequence: CDR1 MNHEY, CDR2 SVGEGT. Trimming removed 8 bases from V and 4 bases from J, with 8 bases in between. The CDR3 protein is CASQTFYGYTF. Here the CDR3 DNA reads TGTGCCAGCCAGACCTTCTATGGCTACACCTTC.